This TCR beta chain was recovered during a study of human T cells and chemical hapten exposure (dated by TCRdb to 2020 to 2023). Notes on the research overall: For sensitization, 2% DPC in acetone was applied to a roughly 2 cm by roughly 2 cm area of upper inner arm skin. Libraries were combined into a pool for sequencing, and differences in TCR yield between samples came mainly from small differences in library volumes within the pool. Blood for TCR sequencing was provided by twenty-nine alopecia patients at one to four time points (pre-sensitization, 2, 6 and 24 weeks). The patient cohort, mostly female, included alopecia areata with under or over 50% scalp involvement, alopecia totalis and alopecia universalis. Throughout the study period of about 25 weeks, patients also received therapeutic DPC doses to the scalp every week. Peripheral blood TCR repertoire changes were tracked in vivo in alopecia patients during primary and secondary sensitization to the hapten diphenylcyclopropenone (DPC). Patch testing was done on the upper back using Finn chambers containing 0.01% DPC, and results were scored after 6 days according to International Contact Dermatitis Research Group standards. Patient blood was sampled pre-sensitization (week 0) and at 2, 6 and about 24 weeks after DPC sensitization.

Sequences SGHTA (CDR1) and FQGNSA (CDR2) are obtained from the germline V gene. The CDR3 goes from the cysteine to the phenylalanine over 13 residues. The only DNA kept is the CDR3, 39 bases in frame from the first base. Trimming takes 5 bases from V and 1 base from J, and the germline ends sit 8 bases apart. This clonotype was seen many times. What this receptor recognizes is not known. It has no much larger one-base neighbor in the sample; base qualities were not kept. The time point label corresponds to: pre-sensitization, week 0. In the paper's terms, the treatment or condition label means: therapeutic diphenylcyclopropenone sensitization with weekly scalp DPC. Blood at each patch-test visit was drawn before the patch test was applied. Eligible patients were aged 18 to 70, diagnosed with alopecia, deemed suitable for DPC therapy, and excluded if pregnant. Total RNA was isolated from unfractionated whole blood collected in Tempus Blood RNA tubes.

The library was generated by RACE. The instrument given in TCRdb is NextSeq 500. During library preparation, unique molecular identifiers were attached to individual cDNA molecules so that TCRs could be counted quantitatively and reproducibly. Both TCR alpha and TCR beta chains were sequenced from each blood RNA sample. Per the original workflow: A median of about 100,000 TCRs per sample was observed, with a range of roughly 23,224 to 700,000. V, J and CDR3 annotation of the TCR reads was performed with the Decombinator software suite. For the PS versus PT1 abundance plots, all samples were subsampled to the same number of TCRs (28,000). Expanded TCRs were defined as absent before sensitization and observed at least eight times at the 2-week time point. Starting from the raw public reads, TCRdb applied fastp trimming at Q25, assembled clones with MiXCR and retained in-frame beta chains. Identical CDR3 proteins give one entry, which carries the most common genes and DNA. For this entry, the V and J calls and clone size follow TCRdb and not the study's own pipeline. This sample holds a few hundred thousand distinct CDR3 sequences; 7% to 10% were observed only once. The ten largest clones take up 2.3% of the sample.

What the research found in general, with its limitations: Repeated subsampling changed both the strength of the expansion versus patch-test correlation and the threshold at which the correlation became significant. A positive correlation was found between the number of PT1 expanded TCRs and patch test score, with significance reached at thresholds 8, 16 and 32 but not 4. Alopecia, a presumed autoimmune disease, was present in all patients, so the immune response of the patients might differ from that of healthy individuals. Compared with pre-sensitization or healthy control sets, expanded TCRs formed significantly more large CDR3 similarity clusters, which is consistent with antigen-driven responses. DPC sensitization did not change the number of TCRs with a frequency above 1 in 1000, and there was no evidence of changes in global repertoire structure.

The TCR originated in a woman between 40 and 50 years old with alopecia areata. Some clones in this sample may be carry-over from other donors' samples. The sequences come from whole blood, collected in connection with sensitization to the hapten diphenylcyclopropenone (DPC). This chain joins TRBV7-2 to TRBJ1-1; the D gene is unclear. The bases are TGTGCCAGCAGCCAACAGTCGAACACTGAAGCTTTCTTT. Its translation is CASSQQSNTEAFF.